Listed here are 27 T cell receptor beta chains from one sample, sequenced in a study of Ad26.COV2.S vaccination and SARS-CoV-2 variants. The method was immunoSEQ multiplex PCR; TCRdb's version includes in-frame clones alone and lacks a portion of them. This sample has some 390,000 clones; approximately 89% occur once, and the top ten carry under 2%. The treatment is: roughly 19 received Ad26.COV2.S at low or high dose, single or two shots; several received placebo; per-sample allocation not given. Material that was analyzed had been drawn on day 63 after the first vaccine or placebo injection. Specimen: peripheral blood, collected in a trial of Ad26.COV2.S vaccine versus placebo. Receptor source: a person between 18 and 65 years old who received the Ad26.COV2.S COVID-19 vaccine or a placebo.

The rearrangement joins TRBV2 to TRBJ2-1, with 7 nucleotides matching TRBD1. The V gene's germline CDR1 is SNHLY and CDR2 FYNNEI. Germline trimming cut 9 bases from V and 13 bases from J; bases unmatched to any gene: 9. The CDR3 loop spans 11 amino acids. The DNA of the CDR3 is TGTGCCAGTCTAACAGGGGAAGGACAGTTCTTC. Translated, it gives CASLTGEGQFF. Variable domain in full (rest from reference TRBV2 and TRBJ2-1): EPEVTQTPSHQVTQMGQEVILRCVPISNHLYFYWYRQILGQKVEFLVSFYNNEISEKSEIFDDQFSVERPDGSNFTLKIRSTKLEDSAMYFCASLTGEGQFFGPGTRLTVL.

The chain uses TRBV10-1 and TRBJ2-7; 8 bases are shared with TRBD2. CDR1 and CDR2 from the germline V gene are WNHNN and SYGVQD (reference sequence). CDR3 length equals 13 residues. With V trimmed by 2 bases and J by 5 bases, 2 bases remained unmatched. CDR3 DNA sequence: TGCGCCAGCAGTGAGCTAGCGGGCAACGAGCAGTACTTC. It yields the protein CASSELAGNEQYF.

The CDR3 sequence: CASSQARGQNYGYTF. The CDR3 coding sequence is TGTGCCAGCAGCCAGGCCAGGGGACAGAACTATGGCTACACCTTC. The V and J genes are TRBV3-1 (or the pseudogene TRBV3-2) and TRBJ1-2, with TRBD1 identical over 7 bases. The trim removed 3 bases at V and 2 bases at J, leaving 6 bases unmatched. The CDR3 length is 15 residues. Germline lookup yields CDR1 LGHDT and CDR2 YNNKEL (reference sequence).

The chain recombines TRBV30 with TRBJ1-5; 8 bases align to TRBD1. Germline lookup yields CDR1 GTSNPN and CDR2 SVGIG (reference sequence). The CDR3 loop spans 15 amino acids. The junction had 11 bases not matched to a gene; V was cut back by 4 bases and J by 6 bases. This CDR3 is CAWTEGQAFGQPQHF. Here the CDR3 DNA reads TGTGCCTGGACTGAGGGACAGGCCTTCGGTCAGCCCCAGCATTTT.

This chain links TRBV15 with TRBJ1-5; 9 bases fit TRBD1. V lost 1 base to trimming and J lost 9 bases; unmatched junction nucleotides: 10. The CDR3 has 16 amino acids. Germline V CDR1 and CDR2: LNHNV, YYDKDF (reference sequence). The CDR3 loop is CATSRATGTGRLPQHF. The CDR3 DNA reads TGTGCCACCAGCAGAGCCACCGGGACAGGGAGGCTGCCCCAGCATTTT.

In DNA, the CDR3 is TGTGCCAGCTCAGCCGGGACAGCCAACACTGAAGCTTTCTTT. Translating gives CASSAGTANTEAFF. V and J are TRBV18 and TRBJ1-1, with 7 nucleotides matching TRBD1. Germline loops: CDR1 KGHSH, CDR2 LQKENI. The V and J ends lost 5 bases and 2 bases, in that order; junction bases with no gene match: 5. This CDR3 is built from 14 residues. The full variable domain, with the rest looked up from reference TRBV18 and TRBJ1-1, is NAGVMQNPRHLVRRRGQEARLRCSPMKGHSHVYWYRQLPEEGLKFMVYLQKENIIDESGMPKERFSAEFPKEGPSILRIQQVVRGDSAAYFCASSAGTANTEAFFGQGTRLTVV.

This sequence joins TRBV7-2 and TRBJ1-1, with 8 nucleotides matching TRBD1. The CDR3 extends over 14 amino acids. Unmatched junction bases numbered 6, after V lost 5 bases and J lost 4 bases. Germline CDR1 reads SGHTA; CDR2 reads FQGNSA. CDR3 DNA sequence: TGTGCCAGCAGCACGCGGACAGGGTTCACTGAAGCTTTCTTT. It is translated as CASSTRTGFTEAFF.

V and J are TRBV7-6 and TRBJ2-7, with 9 bases matching TRBD1. The V gene end was trimmed by 5 bases and the J gene end by 3 bases; junction bases not matched to a gene: 8. The germline V gene has CDR1 SGHVS and CDR2 FNYEAQ. This CDR3 has 15 residues. The CDR3 sequence: CASSLGTGRNYEQYF. CDR3 in DNA: TGTGCCAGCAGCCTTGGGACAGGGAGAAACTACGAGCAGTACTTC.

V usage is TRBV19 and J usage is TRBJ2-1; D possibly corresponds to TRBD2 (6 bases). V lost 5 bases and J lost 0, with 14 bases in between. The CDR3 contains 16 residues. The germline gives CDR1 LNHDA, CDR2 SQIVND (reference sequence). The CDR3 region has the DNA TGTGCCAGTAGTGCCAGACTAGAGCACTCCTACAATGAGCAGTTCTTC. Translating it yields CASSARLEHSYNEQFF. Combining the CDR3 with reference TRBV19 and TRBJ2-1 gives the whole variable domain DGGITQSPKYLFRKEGQNVTLSCEQNLNHDAMYWYRQDPGQGLRLIYYSQIVNDFQKGDIAEGYSVSREKKESFPLTVTSAQKNPTAFYLCASSARLEHSYNEQFFGPGTRLTVL.

V usage is TRBV20-1 and J usage is TRBJ2-7; D remains ambiguous. The V gene lost 3 bases and the J gene lost 4 bases, with 7 bases spanning the gap. This CDR3 spans 11 amino acids. Germline V gene lookup returns CDR1 DFQATT and CDR2 SNEGSKA (reference sequence). CDR3 DNA sequence: TGCAGTGCTAGGAGAGTTTACGAGCAGTACTTC. It is translated as CSARRVYEQYF.

This clone was observed a few times. The sample carries other DNA sequences with the same CDR3. The rearrangement links TRBV9 to TRBJ1-1; D remains unclear. The CDR3 loop spans 13 amino acids. The germline V gene has CDR1 SGDLS and CDR2 YYNGEE. Trimming left V 0 bases short and J 0 bases short, with 3 bases between. The CDR3 nucleotides are TGTGCCAGCAGCGTAGGAATGAACACTGAAGCTTTCTTT. It encodes CASSVGMNTEAFF. The whole variable domain, filled in from reference TRBV9 and TRBJ1-1, reads DSGVTQTPKHLITATGQRVTLRCSPRSGDLSVYWYQQSLDQGLQFLIQYYNGEERAKGNILERFSAQQFPDLHSELNLSSLELGDSALYFCASSVGMNTEAFFGQGTRLTVV.

This rearrangement joins TRBV27 to TRBJ2-7, with unresolved D. V was clipped by 5 bases and J by 8 bases, with 19 bases between them. CDR1 and CDR2 (germline): MNHEY, SMNVEV (reference sequence). This CDR3 is 14 amino acids long. CDR3 bases: TGTGCCAGCAGTAATACTGTTAGCTCTGGGAAGCAGTACTTC. This gives the protein CASSNTVSSGKQYF.

The chain carries TRBV6-5 and TRBJ1-1, with D perhaps TRBD1 (5 bases). Germline loops: CDR1 MNHEY, CDR2 SVGAGI. V lost 7 bases and J 0 bases, leaving 9 bases between the germline ends. There are 13 residues in the CDR3. The CDR3 protein is CASKGYMNTEAFF. CDR3 DNA: TGTGCCAGCAAGGGGTATATGAACACTGAAGCTTTCTTT.

This chain links TRBV11-2 with TRBJ2-1; D gene uncertain. There are 13 residues in the CDR3. Germline V gene data show CDR1 as SGHAT and CDR2 as FQNNGV. V lost 2 bases and J lost 6, with 8 bases in between. The CDR3 DNA sequence: TGTGCCAGCAGCTTAATAGTTGGCAATGAGCAGTTCTTC. This gives the protein CASSLIVGNEQFF.

The genes are TRBV28 and TRBJ1-2; D is uncertain. The V end was cut by 5 bases, the J end by 8 bases, with 9 bases between. The CDR3 runs 11 residues. Germline V gene lookup returns CDR1 MDHEN and CDR2 SYDVKM. CDR3 sequence: CASSPRGGYTF. The CDR3 DNA reads TGTGCCAGCAGTCCACGAGGCGGCTACACCTTC.

V usage is TRBV28 and J usage is TRBJ1-1, with D perhaps TRBD1 (5 bases). Germline lookup yields CDR1 MDHEN and CDR2 SYDVKM. CDR3 length: 14 residues. V shed 6 bases and J shed 2 bases, with 13 bases lying between them. CDR3 residues: CASSAGGFNTEAFF. In DNA form, the CDR3 reads TGTGCCAGCAGCGCGGGGGGATTTAACACTGAAGCTTTCTTT.

The chain links TRBV9 to TRBJ1-2, with D maybe TRBD1 (6 bases). From germline, CDR1 is SGDLS and CDR2 YYNGEE. This CDR3 spans 13 amino acids. Between the trimmed V and J ends, which lost 0 bases and 3 bases, there was a span of 6 bases. CDR3: CASSVGTDYGYTF. The CDR3 coding sequence is TGTGCCAGCAGCGTAGGGACAGACTATGGCTACACCTTC.

The V gene is TRBV6-5, the J gene TRBJ2-1; either TRBD1 or TRBD2 may supply D (5 bases each). The CDR3 consists of 13 residues. Trimming stripped 2 bases from V and 7 bases from J, with 9 bases between. Germline CDR1 MNHEY, CDR2 SVGAGI. The CDR3 spells CASSYPGRNEQFF. The DNA for the CDR3 is TGTGCCAGCAGTTACCCGGGACGGAATGAGCAGTTCTTC.

CDR3 protein: CASSLVGSSGNTIYF. The CDR3 DNA sequence: TGTGCCAGCAGCTTAGTGGGTTCCTCTGGAAACACCATATATTTT. The chain uses TRBV7-8 and TRBJ1-3; D remains ambiguous. Germline assignment: CDR1 SGHVS and CDR2 FQNEAQ. Trimming removed 1 base at V and 0 bases at J, with 7 bases between. The CDR3 loop spans 15 amino acids.

The rearrangement joins TRBV11-2 to TRBJ2-7, with 8 nucleotides matching TRBD2. The CDR3 totals 14 residues. Germline V gives CDR1 SGHAT, CDR2 FQNNGV. J lost 3 bases, V lost 1 base, and 2 bases had no gene match. The CDR3 reads CASSLVAGYYEQYF. Written as DNA, the CDR3 is TGTGCCAGCAGCTTAGTAGCGGGATACTACGAGCAGTACTTC.

The chain is built from TRBV19 and TRBJ1-5, with D possibly matching TRBD1 (6 bases). Looked up from germline, CDR1 is LNHDA and CDR2 is SQIVND (reference sequence). V was pared by 4 bases and J by 3 bases, with 16 bases between. The CDR3 sequence is 16 residues long. The CDR3 coding sequence is TGTGCCAGTAGTAGAACCGGGACAACCCTCAATCAGCCCCAGCATTTT. The encoded protein is CASSRTGTTLNQPQHF.

This rearrangement joins TRBV4-1 to TRBJ1-1; D gene ambiguous. From germline, CDR1 is MGHRA and CDR2 YSYEKL. V lost 7 bases, J lost 0 bases, and 9 bases lay in between. The CDR3 length is 13 residues. The DNA for the CDR3 is TGCGCCAGCAAGGCAGAGATGAACACTGAAGCTTTCTTT. Residues: CASKAEMNTEAFF.

The chain links TRBV5-4 to TRBJ2-7; D possibly corresponds to TRBD1 (6 bases). The CDR3 extends over 15 amino acids. Germline CDR1 is SGHNT and CDR2 is YYREEE (reference sequence). V gave up 2 bases and J gave up 2 bases, with 14 bases separating them. The CDR3, as DNA: TGTGCCAGCAGCTTAAAAGGGGGTTGGGCCTACGAGCAGTACTTC. Translation: CASSLKGGWAYEQYF.

Here the CDR3 DNA reads TGTGCCAGCAGTTTAGTCCTAGCGGGAGAGTCCTCCTACGAGCAGTACTTC. Its translation is CASSLVLAGESSYEQYF. This chain links TRBV28 with TRBJ2-7, with 10 positions matching TRBD2. The CDR3 covers 17 residues. Germline values: CDR1 MDHEN, CDR2 SYDVKM. The J segment lost 0 bases and the V segment lost 2 bases, leaving 7 bases of the junction unmatched. Drawing the rest from reference TRBV28 and TRBJ2-7, the complete variable domain is DVKVTQSSRYLVKRTGEKVFLECVQDMDHENMFWYRQDPGLGLRLIYFSYDVKMKEKGDIPEGYSVSREKKERFSLILESASTNQTSMYLCASSLVLAGESSYEQYFGPGTRLTVT.

This chain connects TRBV2 to TRBJ2-1, with 9 bases lining up with TRBD2. The V gene's germline CDR1 is SNHLY and CDR2 FYNNEI. The CDR3 has 16 amino acids. The junction had 5 bases not matched to a gene; V was cut back by 3 bases and J by 2 bases. The CDR3 DNA reads TGTGCCAGCAGTGACGCGAGCGGGAGGCCCTACAATGAGCAGTTCTTC. This sequence encodes CASSDASGRPYNEQFF.

The chain is built from TRBV27 and TRBJ1-4; 7 bases line up with TRBD1. The CDR3 is 15 amino acids. CDR1 and CDR2 (germline): MNHEY, SMNVEV (reference sequence). The J segment lost 7 bases and the V segment lost 4 bases, leaving 9 bases of the junction unmatched. The CDR3 protein is CASSSQTGMGEKLFF. The CDR3 DNA sequence: TGTGCCAGCAGTTCACAGACAGGGATGGGTGAAAAACTGTTTTTT.

The rearrangement links TRBV11-2 to TRBJ2-7; no clear D gene. The CDR3 has 14 residues. V dropped 1 base and J dropped 6 bases, with 13 bases sitting between them. Germline V gene sequence: CDR1 SGHAT, CDR2 FQNNGV. Here the CDR3 DNA reads TGTGCCAGCAGCTTAGGGGCGGAACGTGTCGAGCAGTACTTC. This codes for CASSLGAERVEQYF.